The clone carrying this T cell receptor beta chain was observed at least ten times. Its cognate antigen is unknown. J lost 1 base, V lost 0 bases, and 1 base had no gene match. Germline V gives CDR1 SGHRS, CDR2 YFSETQ. The CDR3 runs 17 residues. This record comes from a study of T-cell reconstitution after alpha-beta-depleted transplantation in children. Study-wide findings and caveats: Once a year had passed after transplant, T-cell counts and diversity came mostly from newly produced T cells. Expanded graft clones, several hundred of them, were reportedly the source of alpha-beta T cells about two months after transplant. Elevated TCRbeta diversity at day 60 was traced, in some patients, to surviving recipient T cells and thymic progenitors.

Unique molecular identifiers were incorporated during preparation of the TCRbeta library. From the PCR reads, TCRdb called clonotypes with MiXCR, one entry per CDR3 protein. The sample lists around 450,000 distinct CDR3 sequences, about 11% seen once, with around 2% in the top ten. Here the sequenced sample was PBMCs, taken before TCRalphabeta/CD19-depleted stem cell transplant. J is TRBJ2-1 and V is TRBV5-1, with 13 bases identical to TRBD2. The receptor comes from a child aged 2 to 15 with inherited bone marrow failure, due to receive a stem cell transplant. CDR3 bases: TGCGCCAGCAGCTTGGGACTAGCGGGAGGATCCTACAATGAGCAGTTCTTC. Its protein product is CASSLGLAGGSYNEQFF.